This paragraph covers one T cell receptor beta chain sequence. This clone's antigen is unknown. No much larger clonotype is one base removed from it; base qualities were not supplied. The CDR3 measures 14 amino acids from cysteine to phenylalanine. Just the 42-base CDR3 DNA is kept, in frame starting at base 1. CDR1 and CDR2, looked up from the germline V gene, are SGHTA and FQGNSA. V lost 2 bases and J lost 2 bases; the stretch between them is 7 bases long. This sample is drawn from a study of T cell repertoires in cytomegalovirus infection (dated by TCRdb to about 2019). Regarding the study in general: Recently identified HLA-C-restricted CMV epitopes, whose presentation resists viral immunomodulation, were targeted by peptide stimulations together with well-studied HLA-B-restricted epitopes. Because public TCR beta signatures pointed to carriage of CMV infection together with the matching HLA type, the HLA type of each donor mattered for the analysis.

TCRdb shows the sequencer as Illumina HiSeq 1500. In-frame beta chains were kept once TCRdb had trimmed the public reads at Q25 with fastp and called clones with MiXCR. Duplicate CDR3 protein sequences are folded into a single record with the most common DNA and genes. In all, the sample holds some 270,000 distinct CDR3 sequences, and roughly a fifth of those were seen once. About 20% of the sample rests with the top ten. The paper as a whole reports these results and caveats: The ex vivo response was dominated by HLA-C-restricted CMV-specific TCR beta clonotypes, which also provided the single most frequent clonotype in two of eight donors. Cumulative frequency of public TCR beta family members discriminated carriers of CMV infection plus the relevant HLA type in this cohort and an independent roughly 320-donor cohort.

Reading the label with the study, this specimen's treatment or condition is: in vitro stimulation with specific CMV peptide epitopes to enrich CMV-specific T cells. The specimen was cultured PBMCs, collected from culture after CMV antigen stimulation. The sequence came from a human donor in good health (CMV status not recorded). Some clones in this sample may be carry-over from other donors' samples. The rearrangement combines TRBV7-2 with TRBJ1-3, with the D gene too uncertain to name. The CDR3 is CASSLMAAGNTIYF. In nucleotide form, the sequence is TGTGCCAGCAGCTTAATGGCAGCTGGAAACACCATATATTTT.